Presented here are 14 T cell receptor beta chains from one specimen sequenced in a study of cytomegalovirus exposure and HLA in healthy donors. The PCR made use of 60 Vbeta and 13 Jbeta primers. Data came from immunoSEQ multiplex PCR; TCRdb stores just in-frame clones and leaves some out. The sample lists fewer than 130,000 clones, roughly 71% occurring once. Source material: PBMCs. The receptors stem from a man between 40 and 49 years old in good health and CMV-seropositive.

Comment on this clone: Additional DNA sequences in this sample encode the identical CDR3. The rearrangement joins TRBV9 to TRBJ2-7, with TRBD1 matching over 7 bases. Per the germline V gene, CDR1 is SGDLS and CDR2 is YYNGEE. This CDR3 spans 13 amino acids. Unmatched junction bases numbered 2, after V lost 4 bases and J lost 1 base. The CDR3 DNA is TGTGCCAGCAGCCCGGGACAGTCCTACGAGCAGTACTTC. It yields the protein CASSPGQSYEQYF.

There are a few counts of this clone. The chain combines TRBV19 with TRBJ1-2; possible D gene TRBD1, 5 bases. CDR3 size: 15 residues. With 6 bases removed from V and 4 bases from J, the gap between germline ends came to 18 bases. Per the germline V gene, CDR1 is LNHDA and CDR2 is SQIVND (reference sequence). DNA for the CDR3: TGTGCCAGTAGACTAAGCAGGGAATTAGGCTATGGCTACACCTTC. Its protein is CASRLSRELGYGYTF.

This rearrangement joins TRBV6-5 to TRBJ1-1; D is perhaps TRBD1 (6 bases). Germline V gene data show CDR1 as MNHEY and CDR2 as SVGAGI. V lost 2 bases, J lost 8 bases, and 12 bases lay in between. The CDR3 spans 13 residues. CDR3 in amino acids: CASSYEGGLEAFF. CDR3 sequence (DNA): TGTGCCAGCAGTTACGAGGGGGGACTAGAAGCTTTCTTT.

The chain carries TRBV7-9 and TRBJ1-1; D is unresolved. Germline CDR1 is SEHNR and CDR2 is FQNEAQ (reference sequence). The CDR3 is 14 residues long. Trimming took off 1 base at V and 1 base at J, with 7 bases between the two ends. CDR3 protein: CASSLVNGNTEAFF. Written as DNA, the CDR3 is TGTGCCAGCAGCTTAGTAAACGGGAACACTGAAGCTTTCTTT.

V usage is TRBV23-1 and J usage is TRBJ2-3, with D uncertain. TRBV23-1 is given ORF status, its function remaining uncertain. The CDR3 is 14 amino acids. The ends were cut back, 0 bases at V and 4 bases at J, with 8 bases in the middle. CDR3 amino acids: CASSQSRESDTQYF. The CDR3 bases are TGCGCCAGCAGTCAATCGCGAGAGTCAGATACGCAGTATTTT.

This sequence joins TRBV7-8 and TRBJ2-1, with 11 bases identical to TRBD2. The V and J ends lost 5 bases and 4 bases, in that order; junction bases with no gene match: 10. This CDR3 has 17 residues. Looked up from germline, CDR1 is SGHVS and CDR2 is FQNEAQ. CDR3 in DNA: TGTGCCAGCAGCCCCTACTTGGGACTAGCGGTATACAATGAGCAGTTCTTC. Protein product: CASSPYLGLAVYNEQFF.

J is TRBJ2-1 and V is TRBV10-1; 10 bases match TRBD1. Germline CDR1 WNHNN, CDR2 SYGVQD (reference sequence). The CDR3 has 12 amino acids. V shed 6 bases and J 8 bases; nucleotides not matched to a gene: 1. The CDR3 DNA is TGCGCCAGCAGCGGGACAGGGGATGAGCAGTTCTTC. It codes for CASSGTGDEQFF.

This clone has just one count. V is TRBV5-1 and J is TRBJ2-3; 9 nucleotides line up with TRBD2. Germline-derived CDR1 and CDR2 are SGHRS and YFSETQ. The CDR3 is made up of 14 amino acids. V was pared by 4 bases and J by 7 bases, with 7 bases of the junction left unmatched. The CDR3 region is CASSRVAGANTQYF. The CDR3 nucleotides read TGCGCCAGCAGCCGGGTAGCGGGAGCGAATACGCAGTATTTT.

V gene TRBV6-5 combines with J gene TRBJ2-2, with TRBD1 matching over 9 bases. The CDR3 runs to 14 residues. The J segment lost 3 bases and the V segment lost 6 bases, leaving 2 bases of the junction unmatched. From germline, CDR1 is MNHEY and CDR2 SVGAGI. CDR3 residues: CASRGQGDTGELFF. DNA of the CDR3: TGTGCCAGCAGGGGACAGGGTGACACCGGGGAGCTGTTTTTT.

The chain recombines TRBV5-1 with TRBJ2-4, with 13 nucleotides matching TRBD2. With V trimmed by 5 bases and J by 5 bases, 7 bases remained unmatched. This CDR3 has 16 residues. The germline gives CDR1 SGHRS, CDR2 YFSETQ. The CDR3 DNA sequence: TGCGCCAGCAGGCCCGGACTAGCGGGAGTTGAAAACATTCAGTACTTC. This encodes CASRPGLAGVENIQYF.

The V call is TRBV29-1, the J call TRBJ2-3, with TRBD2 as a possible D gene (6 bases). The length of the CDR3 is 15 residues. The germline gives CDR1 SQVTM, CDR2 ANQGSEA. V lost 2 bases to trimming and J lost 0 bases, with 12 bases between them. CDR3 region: CSVEWGVPSTDTQYF. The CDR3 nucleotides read TGCAGCGTTGAATGGGGGGTCCCTAGCACAGATACGCAGTATTTT.

The CDR3 DNA reads TGCGCCAGCAGCCGCCTGGGGGGGGAAGGGGGCTACACCTTC. Translating it yields CASSRLGGEGGYTF. V gene TRBV4-1 combines with J gene TRBJ1-2, with D maybe TRBD1 (5 bases). The CDR3 has 14 residues. V was cut by 4 bases and J by 8 bases, with 17 bases left in between. Germline assignment: CDR1 MGHRA and CDR2 YSYEKL.

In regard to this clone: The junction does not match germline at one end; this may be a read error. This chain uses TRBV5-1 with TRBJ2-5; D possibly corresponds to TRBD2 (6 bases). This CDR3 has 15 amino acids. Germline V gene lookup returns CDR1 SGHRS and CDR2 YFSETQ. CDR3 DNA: TGCGCCAGCAGCCCCGGGGGACGGGACCAGGAGACCCAGTACTTC. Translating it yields CASSPGGRDQETQYF.

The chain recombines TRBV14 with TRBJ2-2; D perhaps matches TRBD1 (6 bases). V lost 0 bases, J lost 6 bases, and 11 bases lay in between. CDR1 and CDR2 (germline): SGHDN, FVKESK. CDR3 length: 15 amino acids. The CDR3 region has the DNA TGTGCCAGCAGCCAAGAAACAGGGTTACCCGGGGAGCTGTTTTTT. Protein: CASSQETGLPGELFF.